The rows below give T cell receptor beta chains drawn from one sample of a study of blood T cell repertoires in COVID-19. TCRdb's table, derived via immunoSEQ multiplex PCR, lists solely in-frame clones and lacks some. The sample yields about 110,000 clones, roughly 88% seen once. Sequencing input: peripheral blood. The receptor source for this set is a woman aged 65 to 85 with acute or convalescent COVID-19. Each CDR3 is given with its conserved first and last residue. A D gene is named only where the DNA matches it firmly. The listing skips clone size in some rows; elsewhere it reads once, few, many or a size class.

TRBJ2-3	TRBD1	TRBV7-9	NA	CASSRQGGGTDTQYF	TGTGCCAGCAGCCGACAGGGGGGGGGCACAGATACGCAGTATTTT
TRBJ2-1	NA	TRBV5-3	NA	CARSEGFETYLYNEQFF	TGTGCCAGAAGCGAGGGATTCGAAACCTACCTATACAATGAGCAGTTCTTC
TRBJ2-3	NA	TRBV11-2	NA	CASSRTELGTDTQYF	TGTGCCAGCAGTAGGACAGAGTTGGGCACAGATACGCAGTATTTT
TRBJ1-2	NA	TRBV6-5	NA	CASSYGGSYTF	TGTGCCAGCAGTTACGGGGGGTCCTACACCTTC
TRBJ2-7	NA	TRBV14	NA	CASSQALTYEQYF	TGTGCCAGCAGCCAAGCCCTTACCTACGAGCAGTACTTC
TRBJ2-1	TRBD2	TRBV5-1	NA	CASSLAGLAVTYNEQFF	TGCGCCAGCAGCTTGGCCGGGCTAGCGGTAACGTACAATGAGCAGTTCTTC
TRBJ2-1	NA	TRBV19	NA	CASRGRTRGNEQFF	TGTGCCAGTAGGGGAAGGACCCGAGGGAATGAGCAGTTCTTC
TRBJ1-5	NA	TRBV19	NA	CASSLFFGGSNQPQHF	TGTGCCAGTAGCCTTTTTTTCGGGGGGAGCAATCAGCCCCAGCATTTT
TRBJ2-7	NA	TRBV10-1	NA	CANPRYEQYF	TGCGCCAACCCCAGGTACGAGCAGTACTTC
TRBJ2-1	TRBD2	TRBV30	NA	CAWRLAGGNEQFF	TGTGCCTGGAGACTAGCGGGCGGCAATGAGCAGTTCTTC
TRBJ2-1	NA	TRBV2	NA	CASSGLVGEQFF	TGTGCCAGCAGTGGACTAGTTGGTGAGCAGTTCTTC
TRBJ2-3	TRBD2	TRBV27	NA	CASSLRGGGLLTDTQYF	TGTGCCAGCAGTTTAAGGGGCGGGGGGCTTCTCACAGATACGCAGTATTTT
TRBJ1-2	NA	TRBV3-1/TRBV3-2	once	CASSPTRTPLGYGYTF	TGTGCCAGCAGCCCTACACGGACACCCCTAGGCTATGGCTACACCTTC
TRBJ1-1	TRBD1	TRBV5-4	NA	CASSLGQGVMGNTEAFF	TGTGCCAGCAGCTTGGGGCAGGGGGTTATGGGGAACACTGAAGCTTTCTTT
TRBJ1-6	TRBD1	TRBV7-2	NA	CASSLGVPGQGFSPLHF	TGTGCCAGCAGCTTAGGGGTTCCGGGACAGGGTTTCTCACCCCTCCACTTT
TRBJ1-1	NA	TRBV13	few	CASSFTRDTEAFF	TGTGCCAGCAGCTTCACCCGGGACACTGAAGCTTTCTTT
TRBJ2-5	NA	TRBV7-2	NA	CASSQGLTQETQYF	TGTGCCAGCAGCCAGGGACTTACTCAAGAGACCCAGTACTTC
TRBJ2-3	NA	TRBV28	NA	CASTPGGVGEVDTQYF	TGTGCCAGCACCCCCGGCGGGGTGGGGGAGGTTGATACGCAGTATTTT
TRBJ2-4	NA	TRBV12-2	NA	CASLKPGTSGSYQGKNIQYF	TGTGCAAGTCTCAAACCGGGGACTAGCGGCTCCTACCAGGGCAAAAACATTCAGTACTTC
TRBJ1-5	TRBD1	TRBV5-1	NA	CASSLTGGEEPQHF	TGCGCCAGCAGCTTGACAGGGGGTGAGGAGCCCCAGCATTTT
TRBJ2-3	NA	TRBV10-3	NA	CAISAGDGTDTQYF	TGTGCCATCAGTGCGGGGGATGGCACAGATACGCAGTATTTT
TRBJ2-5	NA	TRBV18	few	CASSRANQETQYF	TGTGCCAGCTCACGAGCCAACCAAGAGACCCAGTACTTC
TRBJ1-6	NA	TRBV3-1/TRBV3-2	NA	CASSQRRGTNSPLHF	TGTGCCAGCAGCCAAAGAAGGGGAACCAATTCACCCCTCCACTTT
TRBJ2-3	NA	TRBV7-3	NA	CASSLRRFSTDTQYF	TGTGCCAGCAGCTTACGGAGATTTAGCACAGATACGCAGTATTTT
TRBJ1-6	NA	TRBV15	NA	CATSRDRVENSPLHF	TGTGCCACCAGCAGAGATCGGGTGGAAAATTCACCCCTCCACTTT
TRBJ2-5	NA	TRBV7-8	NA	CASSLVGAGPQETQYF	TGTGCCAGCAGCCTCGTGGGGGCAGGGCCTCAAGAGACCCAGTACTTC
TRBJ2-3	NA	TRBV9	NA	CASSPRGATPGDTQYF	TGTGCCAGCAGCCCTCGTGGGGCTACTCCGGGAGATACGCAGTATTTT
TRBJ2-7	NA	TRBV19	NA	CASSLGTYGAYEQYF	TGTGCCAGTAGTCTGGGGACATACGGAGCCTACGAGCAGTACTTC
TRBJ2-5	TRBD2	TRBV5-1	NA	CASSPGLADLETQYF	TGCGCCAGCAGCCCGGGACTAGCGGACTTGGAGACCCAGTACTTC
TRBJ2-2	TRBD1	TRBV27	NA	CASSYTGAGAGELFF	TGTGCCAGCAGTTATACAGGGGCCGGAGCCGGGGAGCTGTTTTTT
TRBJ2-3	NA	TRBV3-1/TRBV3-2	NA	CASSQALARTDTQYF	TGTGCCAGCAGCCAAGCACTAGCTCGCACAGATACGCAGTATTTT
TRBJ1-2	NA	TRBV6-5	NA	CASRTDGGGGYTF	TGTGCCAGCAGGACAGACGGGGGAGGTGGCTACACCTTC
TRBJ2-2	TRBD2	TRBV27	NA	CASSSGTSGTTGELFF	TGTGCCAGCAGTTCAGGGACTAGCGGAACCACCGGGGAGCTGTTTTTT
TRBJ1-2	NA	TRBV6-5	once	CASSPQGQRDYGYTF	TGTGCCAGCAGTCCTCAAGGACAGCGCGACTATGGCTACACCTTC
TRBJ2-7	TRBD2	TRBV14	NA	CASSLFGTRSYEQYF	TGTGCCAGCAGCCTGTTCGGGACTAGGAGCTACGAGCAGTACTTC
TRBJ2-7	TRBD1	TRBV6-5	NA	CASNRQDRGYEQYF	TGTGCCAGCAATAGACAGGACAGGGGTTACGAGCAGTACTTC
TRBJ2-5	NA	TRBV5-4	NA	CASSLGTSQETQYF	TGTGCCAGCAGCTTAGGGACTTCCCAAGAGACCCAGTACTTC